This T cell receptor beta chain emerged from a study of T cells in Graves' hyperthyroidism and ophthalmopathy. RNA transcripts served as the template for amplifying TCR beta CDR3 regions. The primer set for the first-round RT-PCR of the TCR CDR3 was HTBI. TCRdb re-called the multiplex PCR reads through MiXCR, storing one row per CDR3 protein. The sample has a few hundred thousand distinct CDR3 sequences, approximately 22% seen once. This clonotype occurred once. With 0 bases removed from V and 0 bases from J, the gap between germline ends came to 6 bases. Germline loops: CDR1 MGHRA, CDR2 YSYEKL. This CDR3 has 15 residues.

The gene calls are TRBV4-1 and TRBJ1-5, with no clear D. The source is a woman in her 70s with Graves' ophthalmopathy. Sequenced sample: blood. Written as DNA, the CDR3 is TGCGCCAGCAGCCAAGATCAGTATAGCAATCAGCCCCAGCATTTT. Its translation is CASSQDQYSNQPQHF.